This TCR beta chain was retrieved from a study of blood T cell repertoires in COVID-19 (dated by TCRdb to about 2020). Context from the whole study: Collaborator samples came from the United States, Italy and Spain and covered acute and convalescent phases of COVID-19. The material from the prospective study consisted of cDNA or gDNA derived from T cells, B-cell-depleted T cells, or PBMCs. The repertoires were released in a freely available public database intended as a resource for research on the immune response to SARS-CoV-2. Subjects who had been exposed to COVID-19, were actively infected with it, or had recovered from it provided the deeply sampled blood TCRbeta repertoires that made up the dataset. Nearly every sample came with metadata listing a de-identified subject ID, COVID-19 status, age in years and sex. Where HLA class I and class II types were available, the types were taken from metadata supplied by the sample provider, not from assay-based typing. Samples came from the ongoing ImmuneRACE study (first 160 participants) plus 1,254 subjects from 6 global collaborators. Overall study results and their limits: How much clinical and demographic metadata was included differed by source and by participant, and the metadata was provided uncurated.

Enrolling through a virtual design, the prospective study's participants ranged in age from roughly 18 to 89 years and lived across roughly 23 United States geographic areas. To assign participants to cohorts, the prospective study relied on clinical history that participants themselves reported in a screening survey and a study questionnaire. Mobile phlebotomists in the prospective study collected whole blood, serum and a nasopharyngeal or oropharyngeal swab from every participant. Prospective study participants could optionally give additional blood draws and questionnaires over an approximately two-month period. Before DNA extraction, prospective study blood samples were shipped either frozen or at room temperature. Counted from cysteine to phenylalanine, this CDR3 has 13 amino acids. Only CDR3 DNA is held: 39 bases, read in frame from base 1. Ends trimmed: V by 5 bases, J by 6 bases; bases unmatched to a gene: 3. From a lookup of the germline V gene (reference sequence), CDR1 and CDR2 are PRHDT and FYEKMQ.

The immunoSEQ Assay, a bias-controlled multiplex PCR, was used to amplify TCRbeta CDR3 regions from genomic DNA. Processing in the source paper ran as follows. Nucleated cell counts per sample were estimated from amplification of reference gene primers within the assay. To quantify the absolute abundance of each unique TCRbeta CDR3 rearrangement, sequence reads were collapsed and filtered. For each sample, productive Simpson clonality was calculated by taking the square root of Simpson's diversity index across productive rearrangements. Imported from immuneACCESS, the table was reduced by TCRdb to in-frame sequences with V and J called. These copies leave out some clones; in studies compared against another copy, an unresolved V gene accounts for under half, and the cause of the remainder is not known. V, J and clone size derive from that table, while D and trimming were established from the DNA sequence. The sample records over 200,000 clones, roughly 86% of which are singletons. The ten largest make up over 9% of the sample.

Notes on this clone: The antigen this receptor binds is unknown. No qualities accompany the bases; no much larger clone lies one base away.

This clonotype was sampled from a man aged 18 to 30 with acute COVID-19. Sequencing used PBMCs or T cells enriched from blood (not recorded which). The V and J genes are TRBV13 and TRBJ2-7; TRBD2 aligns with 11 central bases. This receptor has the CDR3 CASSPTSGGEQYF. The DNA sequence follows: TGTGCCAGCAGCCCCACTAGCGGGGGCGAGCAGTACTTC. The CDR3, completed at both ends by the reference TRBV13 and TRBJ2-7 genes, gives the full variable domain AAGVIQSPRHLIKEKRETATLKCYPIPRHDTVYWYQQGPGQDPQFLISFYEKMQSDKGSIPDRFSAQQFSDYHSELNMSSLELGDSALYFCASSPTSGGEQYFGPGTRLTVT.